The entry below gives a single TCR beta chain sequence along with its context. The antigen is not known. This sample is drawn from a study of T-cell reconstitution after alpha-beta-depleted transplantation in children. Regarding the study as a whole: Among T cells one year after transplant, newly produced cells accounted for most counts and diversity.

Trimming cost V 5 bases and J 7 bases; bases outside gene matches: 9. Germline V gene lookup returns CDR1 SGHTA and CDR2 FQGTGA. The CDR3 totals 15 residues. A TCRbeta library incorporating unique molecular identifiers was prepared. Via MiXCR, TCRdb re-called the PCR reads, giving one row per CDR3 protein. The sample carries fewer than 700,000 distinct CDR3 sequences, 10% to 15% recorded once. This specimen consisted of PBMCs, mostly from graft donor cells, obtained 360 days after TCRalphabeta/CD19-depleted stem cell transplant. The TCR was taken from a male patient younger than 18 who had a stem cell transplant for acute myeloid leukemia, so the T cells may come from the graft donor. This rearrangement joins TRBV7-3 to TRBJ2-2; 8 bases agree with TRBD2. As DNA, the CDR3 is TGTGCCAGCAGCCACAGAAGAGCGGGAGACGGGGAGCTGTTTTTT. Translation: CASSHRRAGDGELFF.